A single sample is the source of the 3 T cell receptor beta chains below, sequenced in a study of cytomegalovirus exposure and HLA in healthy donors. Use of 60 Vbeta and 13 Jbeta primers characterized the PCR. TCRdb's table, derived via immunoSEQ multiplex PCR, lists solely in-frame clones and lacks some. The sample holds roughly 120,000 clones, about 63% seen once. The sequenced sample was PBMCs. These receptors were obtained from a man aged 25 to 45 in good health and CMV-seropositive.

There are a few counts of this clone. The chain employs TRBV5-6 and TRBJ1-6, with D perhaps TRBD1 (5 bases). The length of the CDR3 is 12 residues. Germline V gene lookup returns CDR1 SGHDT and CDR2 YYEEEE. V gave up 4 bases and J gave up 10 bases, with 9 bases separating them. The CDR3 nucleotides are TGTGCCAGCAGCCCAAGACAGTCACCCCTCCACTTT. Its translation is CASSPRQSPLHF.

As regards this clone: Compared with germline, one end of the junction differs, possibly owing to a read error. Other DNA sequences of this sample code for an identical CDR3. This sequence joins TRBV7-3 and TRBJ2-7, with TRBD1 matching 7 bases. Germline CDR1 and CDR2: SGHTA and FQGTGA. The CDR3 sequence is 14 residues long. This chain's CDR3 is CASSLKPTGAEQYF. The CDR3 coding sequence is TGTGCCAGCAGCTTAAAGCCTACAGGGGCCGAGCAGTATTTC.

This clone has just a few counts. This chain connects TRBV7-3 to TRBJ1-1; 8 nucleotides align to TRBD1. V lost 5 bases and J lost 4; bases outside the gene matches: 6. The CDR3 contains 14 residues. CDR1 SGHTA and CDR2 FQGTGA come from the germline V gene. CDR3 sequence (DNA): TGTGCCAGCAGCGCGAATACAGGGGGCACTGAAGCTTTCTTT. This encodes CASSANTGGTEAFF.